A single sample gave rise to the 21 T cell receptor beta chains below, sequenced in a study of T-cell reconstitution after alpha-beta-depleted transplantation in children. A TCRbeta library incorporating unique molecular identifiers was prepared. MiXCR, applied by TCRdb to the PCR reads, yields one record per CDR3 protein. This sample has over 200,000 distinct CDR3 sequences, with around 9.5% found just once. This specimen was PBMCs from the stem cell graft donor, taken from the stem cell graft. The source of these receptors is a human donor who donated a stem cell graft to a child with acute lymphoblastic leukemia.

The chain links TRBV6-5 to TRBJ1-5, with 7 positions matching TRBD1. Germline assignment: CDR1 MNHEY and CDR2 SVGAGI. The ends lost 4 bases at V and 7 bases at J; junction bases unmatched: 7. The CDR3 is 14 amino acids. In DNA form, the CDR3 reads TGTGCCAGCAGTTCCACGACAGGGAGGCAGCCCCAGCATTTT. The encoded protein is CASSSTTGRQPQHF.

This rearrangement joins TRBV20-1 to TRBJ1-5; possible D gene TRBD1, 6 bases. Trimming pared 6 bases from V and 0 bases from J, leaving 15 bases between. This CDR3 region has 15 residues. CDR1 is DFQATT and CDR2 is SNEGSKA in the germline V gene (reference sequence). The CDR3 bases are TGCAGTGCCATAAGACGGACAGATAGCAATCAGCCCCAGCATTTT. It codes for CSAIRRTDSNQPQHF.

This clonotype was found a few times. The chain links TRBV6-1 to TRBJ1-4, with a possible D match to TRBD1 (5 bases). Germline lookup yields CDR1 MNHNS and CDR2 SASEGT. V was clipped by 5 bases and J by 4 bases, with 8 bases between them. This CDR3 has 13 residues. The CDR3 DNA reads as TGTGCCAGCAGTCCCAGGGATAATGAAAAACTGTTTTTT. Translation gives CASSPRDNEKLFF.

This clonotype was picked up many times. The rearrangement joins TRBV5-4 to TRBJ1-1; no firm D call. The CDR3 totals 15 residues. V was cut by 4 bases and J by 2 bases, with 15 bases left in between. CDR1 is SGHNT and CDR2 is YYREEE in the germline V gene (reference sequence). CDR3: CASSAQELSNTEAFF. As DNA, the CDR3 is TGTGCCAGCAGCGCCCAGGAGCTTTCAAACACTGAAGCTTTCTTT.

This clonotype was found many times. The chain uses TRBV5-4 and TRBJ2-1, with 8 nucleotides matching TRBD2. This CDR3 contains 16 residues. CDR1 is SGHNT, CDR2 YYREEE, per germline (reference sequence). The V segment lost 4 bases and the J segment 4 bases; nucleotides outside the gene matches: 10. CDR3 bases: TGTGCCAGCAGCCTACTCGGCGGGGGGCCATACAATGAGCAGTTCTTC. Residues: CASSLLGGGPYNEQFF. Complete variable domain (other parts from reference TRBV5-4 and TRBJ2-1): ETGVTQSPTHLIKTRGQQVTLRCSSQSGHNTVSWYQQALGQGPQFIFQYYREEENGRGNFPPRFSGLQFPNYSSELNVNALELDDSALYLCASSLLGGGPYNEQFFGPGTRLTVL.

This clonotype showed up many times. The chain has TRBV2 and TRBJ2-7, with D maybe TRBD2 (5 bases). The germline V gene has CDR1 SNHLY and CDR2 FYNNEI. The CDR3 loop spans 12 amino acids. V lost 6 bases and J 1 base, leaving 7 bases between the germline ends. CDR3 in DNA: TGTGCCAGCAGAGGACTTTCCTACGAGCAGTACTTC. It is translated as CASRGLSYEQYF.

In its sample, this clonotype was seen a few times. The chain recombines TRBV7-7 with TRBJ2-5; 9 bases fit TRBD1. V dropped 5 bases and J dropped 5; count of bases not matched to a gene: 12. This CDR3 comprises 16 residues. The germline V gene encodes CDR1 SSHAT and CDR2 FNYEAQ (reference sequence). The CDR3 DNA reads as TGTGCCAGCAGCGAACTCGGGACAGGGAGCGCCGAGACCCAGTACTTC. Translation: CASSELGTGSAETQYF.

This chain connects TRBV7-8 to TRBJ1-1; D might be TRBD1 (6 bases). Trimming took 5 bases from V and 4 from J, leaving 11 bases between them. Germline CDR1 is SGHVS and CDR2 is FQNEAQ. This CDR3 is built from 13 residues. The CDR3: CASSAGGATEAFF. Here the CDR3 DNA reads TGTGCCAGCAGCGCGGGGGGGGCCACTGAAGCTTTCTTT.

CDR3 amino acids: CASSSHRDKAFF. DNA for the CDR3: TGTGCCAGCAGCTCACACAGGGATAAAGCTTTCTTT. The rearrangement joins TRBV7-6 to TRBJ1-1; D perhaps matches TRBD1 (6 bases). V was trimmed by 4 bases and J by 9 bases, leaving 12 bases between them. The germline V gene encodes CDR1 SGHVS and CDR2 FNYEAQ. CDR3 length: 12 residues. The variable domain in full, with the rest retrieved from reference TRBV7-6 and TRBJ1-1, is GAGVSQSPRYKVTKRGQDVALRCDPISGHVSLYWYRQALGQGPEFLTYFNYEAQQDKSGLPNDRFSAERPEGSISTLTIQRTEQRDSAMYRCASSSHRDKAFFGQGTRLTVV.

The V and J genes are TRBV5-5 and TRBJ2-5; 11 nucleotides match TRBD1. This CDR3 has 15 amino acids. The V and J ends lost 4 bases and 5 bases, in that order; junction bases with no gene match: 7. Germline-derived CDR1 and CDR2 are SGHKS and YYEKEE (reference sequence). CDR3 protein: CASSTGRTGGETQYF. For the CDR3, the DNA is TGTGCCAGCAGCACCGGCAGGACAGGGGGCGAGACCCAGTACTTC.

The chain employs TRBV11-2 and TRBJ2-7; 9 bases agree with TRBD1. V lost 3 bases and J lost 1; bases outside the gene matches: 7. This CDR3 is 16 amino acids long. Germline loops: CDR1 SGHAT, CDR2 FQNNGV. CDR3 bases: TGTGCCAGCAGCTTCAGGACAGGGGTCCGATCCTACGAGCAGTACTTC. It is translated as CASSFRTGVRSYEQYF.

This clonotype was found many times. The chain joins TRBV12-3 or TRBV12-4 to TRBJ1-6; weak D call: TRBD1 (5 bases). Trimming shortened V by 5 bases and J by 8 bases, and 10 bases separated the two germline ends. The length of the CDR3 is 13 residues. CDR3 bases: TGTGCCAGCAGTCAAGACAGACATTCACCCCTCCACTTT. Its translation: CASSQDRHSPLHF.

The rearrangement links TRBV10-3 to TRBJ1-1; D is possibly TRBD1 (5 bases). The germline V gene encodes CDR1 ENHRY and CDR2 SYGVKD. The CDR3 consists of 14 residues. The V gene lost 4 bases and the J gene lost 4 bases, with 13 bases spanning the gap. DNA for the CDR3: TGTGCCATCAGTGGAACCTTCGGGGGCACTGAAGCTTTCTTT. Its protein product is CAISGTFGGTEAFF.

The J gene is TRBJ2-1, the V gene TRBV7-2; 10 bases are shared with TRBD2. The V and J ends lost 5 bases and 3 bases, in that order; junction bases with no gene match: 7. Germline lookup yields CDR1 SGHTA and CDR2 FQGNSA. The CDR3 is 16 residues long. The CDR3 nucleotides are TGTGCCAGCAGCACCTATAGCGGGGGGAACTACAATGAGCAGTTCTTC. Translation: CASSTYSGGNYNEQFF.

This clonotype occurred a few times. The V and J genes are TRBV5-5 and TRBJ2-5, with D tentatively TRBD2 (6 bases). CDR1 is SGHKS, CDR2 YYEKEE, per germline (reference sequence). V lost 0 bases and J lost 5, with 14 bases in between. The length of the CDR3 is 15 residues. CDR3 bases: TGTGCCAGCAGCTTGGTCGGGGGTGGCTGGGAGACCCAGTACTTC. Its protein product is CASSLVGGGWETQYF.

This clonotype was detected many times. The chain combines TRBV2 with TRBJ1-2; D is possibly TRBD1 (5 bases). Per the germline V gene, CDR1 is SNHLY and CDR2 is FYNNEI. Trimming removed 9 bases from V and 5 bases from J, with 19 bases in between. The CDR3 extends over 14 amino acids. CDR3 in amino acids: CASSPVGASYGYTF. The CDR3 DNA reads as TGTGCCAGTTCCCCGGTTGGGGCCTCTTATGGCTACACCTTC. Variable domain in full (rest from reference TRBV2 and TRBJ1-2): EPEVTQTPSHQVTQMGQEVILRCVPISNHLYFYWYRQILGQKVEFLVSFYNNEISEKSEIFDDQFSVERPDGSNFTLKIRSTKLEDSAMYFCASSPVGASYGYTFGSGTRLTVV.

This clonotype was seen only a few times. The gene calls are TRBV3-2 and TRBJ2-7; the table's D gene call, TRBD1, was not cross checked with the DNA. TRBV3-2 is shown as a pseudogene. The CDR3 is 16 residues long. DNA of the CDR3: TGTGCCAGCAGCCAAGATGGGGAGCCCCAATCCTACGAGCAGTACTTC. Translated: CASSQDGEPQSYEQYF.

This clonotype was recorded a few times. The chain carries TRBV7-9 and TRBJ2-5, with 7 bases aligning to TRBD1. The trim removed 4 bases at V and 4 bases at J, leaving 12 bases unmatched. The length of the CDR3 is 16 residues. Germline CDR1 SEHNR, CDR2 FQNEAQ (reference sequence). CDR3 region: CASSSQNSTGRETQYF. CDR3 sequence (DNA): TGTGCCAGCAGCTCACAAAACTCGACAGGGCGAGAGACCCAGTACTTC.

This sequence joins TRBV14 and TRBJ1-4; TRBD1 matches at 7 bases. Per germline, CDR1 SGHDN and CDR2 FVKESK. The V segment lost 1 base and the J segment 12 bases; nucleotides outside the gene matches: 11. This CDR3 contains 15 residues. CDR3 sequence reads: CASSQGQATGEELFF. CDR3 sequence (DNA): TGTGCCAGCAGCCAAGGTCAAGCAACAGGGGAGGAACTGTTTTTT.

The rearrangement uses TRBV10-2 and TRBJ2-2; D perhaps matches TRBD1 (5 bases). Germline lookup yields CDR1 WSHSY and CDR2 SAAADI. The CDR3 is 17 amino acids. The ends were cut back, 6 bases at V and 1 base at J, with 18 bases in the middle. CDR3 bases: TGCGCCAGCAGAAAATTTAAAAGTAGGGGGAACACCGGGGAGCTGTTTTTT. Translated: CASRKFKSRGNTGELFF.

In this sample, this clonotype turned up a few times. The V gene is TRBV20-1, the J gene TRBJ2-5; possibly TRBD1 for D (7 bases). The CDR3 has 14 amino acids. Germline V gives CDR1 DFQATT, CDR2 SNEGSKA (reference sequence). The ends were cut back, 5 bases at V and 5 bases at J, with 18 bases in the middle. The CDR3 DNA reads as TGCAGTGCTGGCGGGACAGCATCGTATGAGACCCAGTACTTC. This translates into CSAGGTASYETQYF.